This passage covers 25 T cell receptor beta chains from one sample sequenced in a study of identical twins. TCRdb reprocessed the 5' RACE reads with MiXCR, giving one entry per CDR3 protein. The table has about 900,000 distinct CDR3 sequences, roughly an eighth seen once. The same specimen was also included in a second study, on yellow fever vaccine responses in identical twins.

Sequencing was performed on PBMCs. Receptors were obtained from a woman younger than 30 in good health.

The chain uses TRBV5-1 and TRBJ2-3, with TRBD2 matching over 10 bases. V shed 4 bases and J 3 bases; nucleotides not matched to a gene: 8. The CDR3 totals 16 residues. Germline V gene data show CDR1 as SGHRS and CDR2 as YFSETQ. CDR3 bases: TGCGCCAGCAGCCAAAGAGCGGGGGGGAAGACAGATACGCAGTATTTT. Its protein product is CASSQRAGGKTDTQYF.

This chain connects TRBV12-3 or TRBV12-4 to TRBJ2-3; 8 bases match TRBD1. The CDR3 covers 11 residues. Germline trimming cut 7 bases from V and 6 bases from J; bases unmatched to any gene: 0. CDR3 nucleotide sequence: TGTGCCAGCAACAGGGGGGATACGCAGTATTTT. Protein sequence: CASNRGDTQYF.

This clonotype was counted only a few times. The chain couples TRBV11-2 to TRBJ1-1; TRBD1 matches 7 bases. The ends lost 3 bases at V and 2 bases at J; junction bases unmatched: 21. The CDR3 has 20 amino acids. CDR1 is SGHAT and CDR2 is FQNNGV in the germline V gene. The CDR3 here is CASSLPRGGNPFPRNTEAFF. CDR3 nucleotide sequence: TGTGCCAGCAGCTTGCCCAGGGGGGGGAACCCTTTTCCCCGAAACACTGAAGCTTTCTTT.

The chain uses TRBV4-2 and TRBJ2-2; 8 positions match TRBD1. The V gene end was trimmed by 2 bases and the J gene end by 7 bases; junction bases not matched to a gene: 3. CDR1 is LGHNA, CDR2 YNFKEQ, per germline. The CDR3 loop spans 14 amino acids. The CDR3 loop reads CASSQQGARGELFF. CDR3 DNA sequence: TGTGCCAGCAGCCAACAGGGGGCCCGCGGGGAGCTGTTTTTT.

This clonotype was seen more than once but under ten times. The rearrangement joins TRBV27 to TRBJ2-3; D remains unclear. CDR1 MNHEY and CDR2 SMNVEV come from the germline V gene (reference sequence). CDR3 length equals 15 residues. Trimming stripped 3 bases from V and 2 bases from J, with 12 bases between. For the CDR3, the DNA is TGTGCCAGCAGTTTGGGCCTCCGGGCCACAGATACGCAGTATTTT. As protein: CASSLGLRATDTQYF.

The rearrangement links TRBV5-1 to TRBJ1-2; D is ambiguous. This CDR3 is built from 12 residues. V shed 4 bases and J shed 3 bases, with 7 bases lying between them. Germline CDR1 is SGHRS and CDR2 is YFSETQ. CDR3 amino acids: CASSPEDYGYTF. The CDR3 nucleotides read TGCGCCAGCAGCCCCGAGGACTATGGCTACACCTTC.

In this sample, this clonotype turned up a few times. The CDR3 sequence is CASSLDKFYEQYV. CDR3 DNA sequence: TGTGCCAGCAGCTTAGATAAGTTTTACGAGCAGTACGTC. This rearrangement joins TRBV7-6 to TRBJ2-7; no firm D call. In germline, CDR1 is SGHVS, CDR2 FNYEAQ. Trimming removed 1 base from V and 4 bases from J, with 8 bases in between. The CDR3 length is 13 residues.

This clonotype was detected a few times. The chain has TRBV12-3 or TRBV12-4 and TRBJ1-3; D unclear. The CDR3 totals 15 residues. Trimming took off 8 bases at V and 0 bases at J, with 14 bases between the two ends. This CDR3 reads CASGPIRDSGNTIYF. Written as DNA, the CDR3 is TGTGCCAGCGGGCCCATCAGAGACTCTGGAAACACCATATATTTT.

There are a few counts of this clonotype. The rearrangement links TRBV4-1 to TRBJ2-1; 7 bases match TRBD1. Germline-derived CDR1 and CDR2 are MGHRA and YSYEKL. The CDR3 has 16 residues. J was trimmed by 0 bases and V by 3 bases; bases with no gene match: 5. The CDR3 loop is CASSQGDSLSYNEQFF. Here the CDR3 DNA reads TGCGCCAGCAGCCAGGGGGACAGCCTCTCCTACAATGAGCAGTTCTTC.

This clonotype was seen at least ten times. The CDR3 loop is CASSQSRTRQMKKLFF. The DNA for the CDR3 is TGCGCCAGCAGCCAGTCCAGGACACGGCAAATGAAAAAACTGTTTTTT. V and J are TRBV4-1 and TRBJ1-4; D might be TRBD1 (5 bases). V lost 3 bases and J 9 bases, leaving 20 bases between the germline ends. The CDR3 consists of 16 residues. CDR1 and CDR2 from the germline V gene are MGHRA and YSYEKL.

This rearrangement joins TRBV15 to TRBJ2-3; TRBD1 is a possible D gene (6 bases). The CDR3 spans 19 residues. Germline CDR1 and CDR2: LNHNV and YYDKDF (reference sequence). Trimming left V 4 bases short and J 2 bases short, with 25 bases between. This chain's CDR3 is CATSIPGTPDVDFTDTQYF. CDR3 DNA: TGTGCCACCAGCATCCCCGGGACACCCGACGTCGATTTCACAGATACGCAGTATTTT.

The table lists this clonotype with a few counts. This chain joins TRBV5-6 and TRBJ2-5; 11 nucleotides match TRBD1. Germline-derived CDR1 and CDR2 are SGHDT and YYEEEE. Unmatched junction bases numbered 3, after V lost 0 bases and J lost 5 bases. The CDR3 sequence is 15 residues long. The chain's CDR3 is CASSLVDRGRETQYF. In DNA, the CDR3 is TGTGCCAGCAGCTTGGTGGACAGGGGGCGCGAGACCCAGTACTTC. Combining the CDR3 with reference TRBV5-6 and TRBJ2-5 gives the whole variable domain DAGVTQSPTHLIKTRGQQVTLRCSPKSGHDTVSWYQQALGQGPQFIFQYYEEEERQRGNFPDRFSGHQFPNYSSELNVNALLLGDSALYLCASSLVDRGRETQYFGPGTRLLVL.

This clonotype came up a few times. This chain joins TRBV7-8 and TRBJ2-1, with D possibly TRBD2 on 5 matching bases. The CDR3 contains 15 residues. With 1 base removed from V and 8 bases from J, the gap between germline ends came to 15 bases. The germline V gene encodes CDR1 SGHVS and CDR2 FQNEAQ. For the CDR3, the DNA is TGTGCCAGCAGCTTAGTACTATGTGGGGAGTATGAGCAGTTCTTC. This sequence encodes CASSLVLCGEYEQFF.

CDR3 sequence: CASSLKPVGTDTQYF. The DNA of the CDR3 is TGTGCCAGCAGTTTAAAGCCCGTGGGGACAGATACGCAGTATTTT. The genes are TRBV12-3 or TRBV12-4 and TRBJ2-3; D is unresolved. The CDR3 sequence is 15 residues long. Trimming cost V 2 bases and J 3 bases, with 12 bases left between them.

This clonotype has only a few counts. J is TRBJ1-2 and V is TRBV6-1; no definite D call. Germline loops: CDR1 MNHNS, CDR2 SASEGT. Trimming stripped 8 bases from V and 7 bases from J, with 23 bases between. This CDR3 is built from 15 residues. CDR3 sequence: CASLLIPSGVGGYTF. DNA for the CDR3: TGTGCCAGCCTCCTCATCCCCTCGGGCGTCGGTGGCTACACCTTC.

This clonotype was seen more than once but under ten times. The chain carries TRBV20-1 and TRBJ2-2; no reliable D call. This CDR3 contains 12 residues. Germline assignment: CDR1 DFQATT and CDR2 SNEGSKA (reference sequence). Trimming stripped 2 bases from V and 5 bases from J, with 6 bases between. CDR3 amino acids: CSARSETGELFF. The CDR3 DNA is TGCAGTGCTAGAAGTGAGACCGGGGAGCTGTTTTTT.

The gene calls are TRBV7-3 and TRBJ1-2; 7 bases agree with TRBD1. The CDR3 contains 14 residues. V trimming: 5 bases; J trimming: 4 bases; junction bases outside the gene matches: 7. In germline, CDR1 is SGHTA, CDR2 FQGTGA. CDR3 nucleotide sequence: TGTGCCAGCAGCCCGGGACAGTCAACCTATGGCTACACCTTC. Protein sequence: CASSPGQSTYGYTF. Using reference TRBV7-3 and TRBJ1-2 for the parts outside the CDR3, the full variable domain is GAGVSQTPSNKVTEKGKYVELRCDPISGHTALYWYRQSLGQGPEFLIYFQGTGAADDSGLPNDRFFAVRPEGSVSTLKIQRTERGDSAVYLCASSPGQSTYGYTFGSGTRLTVV.

This clonotype has a handful of counts. This chain uses TRBV28 with TRBJ1-5, with D maybe TRBD1 (6 bases). The CDR3 is 15 amino acids. The germline V gene has CDR1 MDHEN and CDR2 SYDVKM. V was clipped by 10 bases and J by 3 bases, with 19 bases between them. The CDR3 nucleotides read TGTGCCATCACCCGGCGGGGACAAGTCAATCAGCCCCAGCATTTT. Its translation: CAITRRGQVNQPQHF.

There are many counts of this clonotype. The rearrangement joins TRBV11-2 to TRBJ2-1, with D possibly being TRBD1 (6 bases). The V gene's germline CDR1 is SGHAT and CDR2 FQNNGV. CDR3 size: 14 residues. V dropped 5 bases and J dropped 2 bases, with 10 bases sitting between them. The CDR3 bases are TGTGCCAGCAGCGTACGGGACACCTACAATGAGCAGTTCTTC. Its translation: CASSVRDTYNEQFF.

This clonotype was recorded a few times. The J gene is TRBJ2-6, the V gene TRBV6-1, with D tentatively TRBD2 (7 bases). This CDR3 is built from 16 residues. The V end was cut by 5 bases, the J end by 1 base, with 12 bases between. CDR1 MNHNS and CDR2 SASEGT come from the germline V gene. CDR3 region: CASSRGGLSGANVLTF. The DNA for the CDR3 is TGTGCCAGCAGTAGGGGGGGGCTGTCTGGGGCCAACGTCCTGACTTTC.

The sample holds a few counts of this clonotype. The CDR3 sequence is CASTPWPGGKNIQYF. CDR3 nucleotides: TGTGCTAGTACCCCCTGGCCAGGGGGCAAAAACATTCAGTACTTC. The rearrangement links TRBV12-5 to TRBJ2-4, with 7 bases identical to TRBD1. V trimming: 8 bases; J trimming: 3 bases; junction bases outside the gene matches: 10. CDR1 is LGHNT, CDR2 FRNRAP, per germline. The CDR3 covers 15 residues.

This chain joins TRBV10-2 and TRBJ1-2; D gene uncertain. V lost 3 bases to trimming and J lost 0 bases, with 11 bases between them. The CDR3 is 15 amino acids. Germline V CDR1 and CDR2: WSHSY, SAAADI. The CDR3 DNA reads as TGCGCCAGCAGTGACCTGGGGAGTACTAACTATGGCTACACCTTC. Translated, it gives CASSDLGSTNYGYTF.

The V call is TRBV6-1, the J call TRBJ1-4, with D unresolved. The CDR3 has 14 residues. In germline, CDR1 is MNHNS, CDR2 SASEGT. V lost 5 bases, J lost 0 bases, and 7 bases lay in between. For the CDR3, the DNA is TGTGCCAGCAGTAAGGCTGCAACTAATGAAAAACTGTTTTTT. Amino acid sequence: CASSKAATNEKLFF.

This clonotype was counted between two and nine times. The chain employs TRBV27 and TRBJ1-2; D uncertain. This CDR3 is built from 13 residues. V was cut by 6 bases and J by 2 bases, with 10 bases left in between. Per germline, CDR1 MNHEY and CDR2 SMNVEV (reference sequence). The DNA of the CDR3 is TGTGCCAGCAGCCACCGCGGGAACTATGGCTACACCTTC. This codes for CASSHRGNYGYTF.

This clonotype was counted at least ten times. The gene calls are TRBV20-1 and TRBJ2-7; unclear D gene. The CDR3 spans 13 residues. Germline CDR1 is DFQATT and CDR2 is SNEGSKA (reference sequence). V lost 0 bases and J 4 bases, leaving 10 bases between the germline ends. CDR3 DNA: TGCAGTGCTAGAGATTCCCGCAGGTACGAGCAGTACGTC. This codes for CSARDSRRYEQYV.